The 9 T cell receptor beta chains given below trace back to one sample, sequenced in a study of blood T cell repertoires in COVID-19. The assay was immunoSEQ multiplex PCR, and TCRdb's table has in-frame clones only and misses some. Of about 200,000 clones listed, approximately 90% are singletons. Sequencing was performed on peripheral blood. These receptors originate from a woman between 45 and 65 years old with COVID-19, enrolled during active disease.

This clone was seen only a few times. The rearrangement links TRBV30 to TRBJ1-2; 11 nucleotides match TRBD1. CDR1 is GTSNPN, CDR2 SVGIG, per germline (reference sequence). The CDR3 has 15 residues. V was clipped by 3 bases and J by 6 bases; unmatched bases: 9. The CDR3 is CAWSSSWTGGDGYTF. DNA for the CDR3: TGTGCCTGGAGCTCCTCCTGGACAGGGGGCGATGGCTACACCTTC.

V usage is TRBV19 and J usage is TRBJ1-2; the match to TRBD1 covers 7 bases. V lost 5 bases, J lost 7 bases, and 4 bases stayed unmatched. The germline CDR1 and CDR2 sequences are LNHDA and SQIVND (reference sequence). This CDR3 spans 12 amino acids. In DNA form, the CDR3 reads TGTGCCAGTAGTCCCAGGACAGGTGGCTACACCTTC. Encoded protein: CASSPRTGGYTF.

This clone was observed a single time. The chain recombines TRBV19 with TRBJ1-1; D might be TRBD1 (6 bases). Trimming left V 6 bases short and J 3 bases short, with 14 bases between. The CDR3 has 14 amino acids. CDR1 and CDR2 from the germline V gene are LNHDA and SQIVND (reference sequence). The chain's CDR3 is CASRGLDSYTEAFF. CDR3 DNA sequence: TGTGCCAGTAGGGGATTGGACAGCTACACTGAAGCTTTCTTT.

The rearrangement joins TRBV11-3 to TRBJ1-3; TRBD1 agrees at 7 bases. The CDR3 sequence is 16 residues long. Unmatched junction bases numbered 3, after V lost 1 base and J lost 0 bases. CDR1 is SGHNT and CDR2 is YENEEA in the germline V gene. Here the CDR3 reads CASSLVGTVSGNTIYF. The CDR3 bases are TGTGCCAGCAGCTTAGTTGGGACAGTCTCTGGAAACACCATATATTTT.

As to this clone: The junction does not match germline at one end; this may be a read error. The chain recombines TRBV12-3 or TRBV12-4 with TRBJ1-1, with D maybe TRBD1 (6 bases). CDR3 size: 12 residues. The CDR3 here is CASNLSGGLISF. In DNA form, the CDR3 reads TGTGCCAGCAACCTAAGCGGGGGGCTCATCTCCTTT.

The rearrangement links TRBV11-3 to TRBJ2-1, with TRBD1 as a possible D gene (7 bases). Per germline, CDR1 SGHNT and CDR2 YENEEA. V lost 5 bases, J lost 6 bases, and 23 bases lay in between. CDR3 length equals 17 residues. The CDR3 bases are TGTGCCAGCAGCCCCGGGTTGGGGCGGGGACAGCTCAATGAGCAGTTCTTC. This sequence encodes CASSPGLGRGQLNEQFF.

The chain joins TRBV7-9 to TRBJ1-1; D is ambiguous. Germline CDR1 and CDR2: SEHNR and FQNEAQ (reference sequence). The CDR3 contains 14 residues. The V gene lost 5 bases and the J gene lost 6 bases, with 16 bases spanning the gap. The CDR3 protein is CASSPPPFSPEAFF. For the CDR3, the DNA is TGTGCCAGCAGCCCCCCCCCGTTTAGCCCTGAAGCTTTCTTT.

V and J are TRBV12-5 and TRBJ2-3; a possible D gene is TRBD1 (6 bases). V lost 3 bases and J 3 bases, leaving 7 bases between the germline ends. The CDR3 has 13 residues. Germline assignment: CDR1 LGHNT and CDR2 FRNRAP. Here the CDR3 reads CASGFRGTDTQYF. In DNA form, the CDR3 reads TGTGCTAGTGGTTTTAGGGGGACAGATACGCAGTATTTT.

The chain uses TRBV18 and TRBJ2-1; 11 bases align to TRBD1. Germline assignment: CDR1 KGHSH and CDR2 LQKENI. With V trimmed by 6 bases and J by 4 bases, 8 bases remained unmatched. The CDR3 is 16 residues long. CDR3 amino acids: CASSSWTGGAYNEQFF. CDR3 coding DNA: TGTGCCAGCTCTTCGTGGACAGGGGGCGCGTACAATGAGCAGTTCTTC.